Each of the 11 T cell receptor beta chains below was sequenced from the same sample in a study of T cell responses to AZD1222 COVID-19 vaccine. Profiled with immunoSEQ multiplex PCR; TCRdb holds only in-frame clones, not every one. The top ten clones hold around 3% of a sample with about 120,000 clones, about 86% of them seen once. The sample here was peripheral blood, taken 28 days after the second AZD1222 dose. Receptors originate from an adult who received the AZD1222 COVID-19 vaccine.

The chain combines TRBV14 with TRBJ2-3; no clear D gene. V was shortened by 0 bases and J by 0 bases, with 13 bases between the two germline ends. The germline V gene has CDR1 SGHDN and CDR2 FVKESK. This CDR3 contains 17 residues. CDR3 DNA: TGTGCCAGCAGCCAAGACTGGTCGCAATCTAGCACAGATACGCAGTATTTT. Its protein is CASSQDWSQSSTDTQYF.

This sequence joins TRBV2 and TRBJ1-2; D is unresolved. The CDR3 totals 14 residues. V was cut by 0 bases and J by 3 bases, with 8 bases left in between. Germline V gives CDR1 SNHLY, CDR2 FYNNEI. CDR3 nucleotide sequence: TGTGCCAGCAGTGAAGCCGGGCGAGACTATGGCTACACCTTC. Protein sequence: CASSEAGRDYGYTF.

The rearrangement links TRBV6-1 to TRBJ2-1, with D unclear. Germline assignment: CDR1 MNHNS and CDR2 SASEGT. The V end lost 2 bases, the J end lost 8 bases, and 10 bases lay between the germline ends. The CDR3 totals 13 residues. CDR3 in DNA: TGTGCCAGCAGTGAAAGTGGACGGGATGAGCAGTTCTTC. Protein sequence: CASSESGRDEQFF.

This chain connects TRBV5-1 to TRBJ2-7; the match to TRBD2 covers 9 bases. J gave up 1 base and V 1 base, and 6 bases lay outside the gene matches. CDR3 length equals 16 residues. Germline V gives CDR1 SGHRS, CDR2 YFSETQ. CDR3 nucleotides: TGCGCCAGCAGCTTGAGTGGCGGGGGGGCTTCCTACGAGCAGTACTTC. Its protein product is CASSLSGGGASYEQYF.

The rearrangement links TRBV9 to TRBJ1-1; perhaps TRBD1 as D (6 bases). V was trimmed by 4 bases and J by 2 bases, leaving 15 bases between them. The length of the CDR3 is 15 residues. Germline V lookup: CDR1 SGDLS, CDR2 YYNGEE. The CDR3 region is CASSRDTWGNTEAFF. For the CDR3, the DNA is TGTGCCAGCAGCCGGGACACCTGGGGAAACACTGAAGCTTTCTTT. The whole variable domain, filled in from reference TRBV9 and TRBJ1-1, reads DSGVTQTPKHLITATGQRVTLRCSPRSGDLSVYWYQQSLDQGLQFLIQYYNGEERAKGNILERFSAQQFPDLHSELNLSSLELGDSALYFCASSRDTWGNTEAFFGQGTRLTVV.

The V and J genes are TRBV19 and TRBJ1-5; D gene unclear. The CDR3 is made up of 13 amino acids. Germline lookup yields CDR1 LNHDA and CDR2 SQIVND (reference sequence). Trimming shortened V by 5 bases and J by 2 bases, and 7 bases separated the two germline ends. CDR3 bases: TGTGCCAGTAGTTACAGCCGCAATCAGCCCCAGCATTTT. The encoded protein is CASSYSRNQPQHF.

J is TRBJ1-5 and V is TRBV15, with TRBD1 as a possible D gene (6 bases). With 3 bases removed from V and 5 bases from J, the gap between germline ends came to 17 bases. The CDR3 covers 16 residues. In germline, CDR1 is LNHNV, CDR2 YYDKDF (reference sequence). CDR3 coding DNA: TGTGCCACCAGCAGGGCTGGGGACACGTCCCATCAGCCCCAGCATTTT. Residues: CATSRAGDTSHQPQHF.

The V call is TRBV19, the J call TRBJ1-2; no reliable D call. The CDR3 is 12 residues long. V was cut by 6 bases and J by 1 base, with 6 bases left in between. Germline V CDR1 and CDR2: LNHDA, SQIVND (reference sequence). CDR3 nucleotides: TGTGCCAGTAGCCCATATAACTATGGCTACACCTTC. Its protein product is CASSPYNYGYTF.

The V and J genes are TRBV5-4 and TRBJ1-2, with D perhaps TRBD1 (5 bases). Trimming removed 0 bases at V and 4 bases at J, with 13 bases between. CDR3 size: 15 residues. Per germline, CDR1 SGHNT and CDR2 YYREEE (reference sequence). The CDR3 DNA follows: TGTGCCAGCAGCTTGGTTACAGGACTATCCTATGGCTACACCTTC. It specifies CASSLVTGLSYGYTF.

The chain carries TRBV5-8 and TRBJ1-5, with 8 positions matching TRBD1. This CDR3 comprises 18 residues. Germline CDR1 is SGHTS and CDR2 is YDEGEE. Trimming took 5 bases from V and 0 from J; bases not matched to a gene: 13. This chain's CDR3 is CASSTPGQARYSNQPQHF. DNA of the CDR3: TGTGCCAGCAGTACCCCGGGACAGGCCCGTTATAGCAATCAGCCCCAGCATTTT.

The rearrangement uses TRBV5-1 and TRBJ2-3; 8 bases line up with TRBD2. This CDR3 has 15 residues. J gave up 0 bases and V 6 bases, and 6 bases lay outside the gene matches. Germline CDR1 reads SGHRS; CDR2 reads YFSETQ. The CDR3 sequence is CASTLAGGSTDTQYF. The CDR3 DNA follows: TGCGCCAGCACCCTTGCGGGAGGAAGCACAGATACGCAGTATTTT.